This record covers a single TCR beta chain. Its antigen remains unidentified. The germline V gene has CDR1 SGHNT and CDR2 YYREEE (reference sequence). V gave up 2 bases and J gave up 7 bases; unmatched junction bases: 7. The CDR3 extends over 14 amino acids. This entry is derived from a study of shared clonotypes between healthy human individuals. Study-level findings and limits: Represented diversity (both genetic and exposure-history) was limited by the small number of donors. Sampling was confined to blood; repertoires within tissues likely differ.

The assay was immunoSEQ multiplex PCR, and TCRdb's table has in-frame clones only and misses some. Here the sample spans about 490,000 clones, around 80% being singletons. This clonotype originated in a woman aged 40 to 50 in good health. Some clones in this sample may be carry-over from other donors' samples. The chain joins TRBV5-4 to TRBJ2-5, with 8 bases identical to TRBD1. The material sequenced was PBMCs. The CDR3 spells CASSFGDRRGTQYF. For the CDR3, the DNA is TGTGCCAGCAGCTTTGGGGACAGGAGGGGGACCCAGTACTTC.